This T cell receptor (beta chain) was observed in a study of brain T cells in children with intractable seizures. Study observations and caveats: Pre- and post-surgery blood differed in depth, so pre-surgery absences may be undersampling. HCMV serostatus was not known, and viral specificity came from CDR3 similarity only.

Sequencing was limited to surgery cases with top T cell transcript signatures in brain tissue. At least one anti-epileptic drug was given before surgery. CDR1 and CDR2 (germline): LNHDA, SQIVND (reference sequence). The CDR3 is 13 amino acids. V lost 5 bases to trimming and J lost 7 bases; unmatched junction nucleotides: 3. Clones were read by immunoSEQ multiplex PCR, and TCRdb kept only the in-frame ones, dropping some. Of roughly 120,000 clones in the sample, roughly 94% were seen once. In the case of this clone: Its specificity is not known.

This chain uses TRBV19 with TRBJ2-3, with TRBD2 identical over 10 bases. The receptor was isolated from a boy under two years old with hemimegalencephaly and intractable seizures. Sequencing used peripheral blood, obtained at surgery. The CDR3 nucleotides read TGTGCCAGTAGTGTAGCGGGAGGCAATACGCAGTATTTT. This codes for CASSVAGGNTQYF.